The 20 T cell receptor beta chains in this list originate from one sample, sequenced in a study of shared T cell receptors in the human thymus. Method: immunoSEQ multiplex PCR; TCRdb's copy keeps in-frame clones and lacks some. The table lists about 380,000 clones, around 93% of them singletons, with 0.015% to 0.025% in the top ten. The source material was thymocytes. The receptors derive from a human donor.

This clone was observed a handful of times. The chain recombines TRBV20-1 with TRBJ1-1; D gene uncertain. Between the trimmed V and J ends, which lost 3 bases and 7 bases, there was a span of 9 bases. Germline V gives CDR1 DFQATT, CDR2 SNEGSKA (reference sequence). CDR3 length: 11 residues. The CDR3 region has the DNA TGCAGTGCTAGGGGAAGAGGTGAAGCTTTCTTT. Translated, it gives CSARGRGEAFF.

The rearrangement joins TRBV7-9 to TRBJ2-7, with 8 bases aligning to TRBD1. This CDR3 has 13 residues. The germline gives CDR1 SEHNR, CDR2 FQNEAQ (reference sequence). Trimming took 10 bases from V and 12 from J; bases not matched to a gene: 17. CDR3 protein: CATVDGTGNNGYF. For the CDR3, the DNA is TGTGCCACCGTAGACGGGACAGGAAATAATGGGTACTTC.

In regard to this clone: The sample has other DNA sequences that encode this CDR3 too. The chain has TRBV4-2 and TRBJ2-7; D unresolved. Trimming left V 5 bases short and J 1 base short, with 9 bases between. Germline V gives CDR1 LGHNA, CDR2 YNFKEQ. The CDR3 is made up of 13 amino acids. The CDR3 here is CASSLRVSYEQYF. The CDR3 nucleotides read TGTGCCAGCAGCTTAAGGGTTTCCTACGAGCAGTACTTC.

This clone has a single count. This chain joins TRBV4-2 and TRBJ2-7; no definite D call. The CDR3 runs 17 residues. Per germline, CDR1 LGHNA and CDR2 YNFKEQ. Trimming left V 4 bases short and J 0 bases short, with 19 bases between. CDR3 bases: TGTGCCAGCAGCCTAGTACAACCTCCGGATCGCTCCTACGAGCAGTACTTC. Translating gives CASSLVQPPDRSYEQYF.

This clone was observed a single time. The junction and the germline gene differ at one end; a read error may be behind it. The chain couples TRBV7-7 to TRBJ2-1, with 8 bases lining up with TRBD1. Germline V gene sequence: CDR1 SSHAT, CDR2 FNYEAQ (reference sequence). The CDR3 spans 15 residues. CDR3 protein: CASSLETGALNEQFF. CDR3 in DNA: TGTGCTAGCAGCTTAGAGACAGGGGCTTTAAATGAGCAGTTCTTC.

CDR3 nucleotide sequence: TGTGCCAGCAGCGTGGGGGCGGGCGTGGTAGACACCGGGGAGCTGTTTTTT. It translates to CASSVGAGVVDTGELFF. The gene calls are TRBV9 and TRBJ2-2; maybe TRBD1 (6 bases). The CDR3 totals 17 residues. V dropped 2 bases and J dropped 3 bases, with 17 bases sitting between them. Germline values: CDR1 SGDLS, CDR2 YYNGEE.

The chain employs TRBV28 and TRBJ2-1; TRBD2 is a possible D gene (6 bases). Germline V gene data show CDR1 as MDHEN and CDR2 as SYDVKM. CDR3 length: 16 residues. Trimming left V 3 bases short and J 5 bases short, with 17 bases between. CDR3 sequence reads: CASSFWGWRENNEQFF. CDR3 coding DNA: TGTGCCAGCAGTTTTTGGGGCTGGCGGGAAAACAATGAGCAGTTCTTC.

This rearrangement joins TRBV4-1 to TRBJ2-1; a weak D match, TRBD2 (5 bases). In germline, CDR1 is MGHRA, CDR2 YSYEKL. The ends were cut back, 1 base at V and 2 bases at J, with 12 bases in the middle. This CDR3 has 16 amino acids. Here the CDR3 reads CASSQVPGLAYNEQFF. The CDR3 DNA sequence: TGCGCCAGCAGCCAAGTCCCGGGGTTAGCCTACAATGAGCAGTTCTTC.

The chain couples TRBV7-2 to TRBJ1-5; 10 bases line up with TRBD1. CDR1 is SGHTA, CDR2 FQGNSA, per germline. The CDR3 length is 15 residues. J gave up 7 bases and V 3 bases, and 6 bases lay outside the gene matches. The CDR3 reads CASSFGQGVNQPQHF. Written as DNA, the CDR3 is TGTGCCAGCAGCTTCGGACAGGGGGTTAACCAGCCCCAGCATTTT. Variable domain in full (rest from reference TRBV7-2 and TRBJ1-5): GAGVSQSPSNKVTEKGKDVELRCDPISGHTALYWYRQSLGQGLEFLIYFQGNSAPDKSGLPSDRFSAERTGGSVSTLTIQRTQQEDSAVYLCASSFGQGVNQPQHFGDGTRLSIL.

The V gene is TRBV10-3, the J gene TRBJ1-5, with D unclear. Per the germline V gene, CDR1 is ENHRY and CDR2 is SYGVKD. This CDR3 region has 13 residues. V shed 2 bases and J shed 8 bases, with 10 bases lying between them. The CDR3 coding sequence is TGTGCCATCAGTGAGGGGGAGGCAGAGCCCCAGCATTTT. Amino acid sequence: CAISEGEAEPQHF.

The chain has TRBV27 and TRBJ2-7; possible D gene TRBD1, 5 bases. Between the trimmed V and J ends, which lost 5 bases and 4 bases, there was a span of 15 bases. CDR1 and CDR2 from the germline V gene are MNHEY and SMNVEV (reference sequence). CDR3 length equals 14 residues. CDR3 in amino acids: CASSPIPDSYEQYF. DNA of the CDR3: TGTGCCAGCAGTCCCATCCCAGACAGTTACGAGCAGTACTTC.

The CDR3 DNA follows: TGTGCCAGCAGTTACTTATATGAGCAGTTCTTC. Translation: CASSYLYEQFF. This chain joins TRBV6-5 and TRBJ2-1, with D uncertain. CDR3 size: 11 residues. V was trimmed by 1 base and J by 8 bases, leaving 3 bases between them. Per the germline V gene, CDR1 is MNHEY and CDR2 is SVGAGI.

This chain connects TRBV7-2 to TRBJ2-1; 10 bases align to TRBD2. The CDR3 runs 16 residues. V shed 4 bases and J 3 bases; nucleotides not matched to a gene: 6. Germline-derived CDR1 and CDR2 are SGHTA and FQGNSA. CDR3 in DNA: TGTGCCAGCAGCTCCCGGACTAGCGGTTACTACAATGAGCAGTTCTTC. This gives the protein CASSSRTSGYYNEQFF. Combining the CDR3 with reference TRBV7-2 and TRBJ2-1 gives the whole variable domain GAGVSQSPSNKVTEKGKDVELRCDPISGHTALYWYRQSLGQGLEFLIYFQGNSAPDKSGLPSDRFSAERTGGSVSTLTIQRTQQEDSAVYLCASSSRTSGYYNEQFFGPGTRLTVL.

The rearrangement uses TRBV29-1 and TRBJ1-4; maybe TRBD1 (5 bases). With 6 bases removed from V and 4 bases from J, the gap between germline ends came to 9 bases. Looked up from germline, CDR1 is SQVTM and CDR2 is ANQGSEA. The CDR3 runs to 12 residues. The CDR3 coding sequence is TGCAGCGTCCGGGACGTTAATGAAAAACTGTTTTTT. Residues: CSVRDVNEKLFF. The variable domain in full, with the rest retrieved from reference TRBV29-1 and TRBJ1-4, is SAVISQKPSRDICQRGTSLTIQCQVDSQVTMMFWYRQQPGQSLTLIATANQGSEATYESGFVIDKFPISRPNLTFSTLTVSNMSPEDSSIYLCSVRDVNEKLFFGSGTQLSVL.

The table lists this clone with a count of one. The chain employs TRBV19 and TRBJ2-7; TRBD1 matches 9 bases. With V trimmed by 8 bases and J by 3 bases, 20 bases remained unmatched. The germline V gene has CDR1 LNHDA and CDR2 SQIVND (reference sequence). The CDR3 contains 18 residues. As DNA, the CDR3 is TGTGCCAGTTCGATAAGGACAGGGGCGGTGGGCAGGGACTACGAGCAGTACTTC. Translation gives CASSIRTGAVGRDYEQYF.

The V and J genes are TRBV7-2 and TRBJ2-3, with 10 bases identical to TRBD1. The length of the CDR3 is 19 residues. Looked up from germline, CDR1 is SGHTA and CDR2 is FQGNSA. V lost 4 bases and J lost 5; bases outside the gene matches: 18. CDR3 sequence: CASSSLPPTGGHVGDTQYF. DNA of the CDR3: TGTGCCAGCAGCTCTCTCCCCCCGACAGGGGGCCACGTTGGAGATACGCAGTATTTT. The full variable domain, with the rest looked up from reference TRBV7-2 and TRBJ2-3, is GAGVSQSPSNKVTEKGKDVELRCDPISGHTALYWYRQSLGQGLEFLIYFQGNSAPDKSGLPSDRFSAERTGGSVSTLTIQRTQQEDSAVYLCASSSLPPTGGHVGDTQYFGPGTRLTVL.

The rearrangement uses TRBV28 and TRBJ2-5, with TRBD1 matching over 9 bases. CDR3 size: 14 residues. The V gene's germline CDR1 is MDHEN and CDR2 SYDVKM. V was pared by 2 bases and J by 4 bases, with 2 bases of the junction left unmatched. The CDR3: CASSLTGQGETQYF. In DNA form, the CDR3 reads TGTGCCAGCAGTTTAACGGGACAGGGAGAGACCCAGTACTTC.

The chain joins TRBV12-5 to TRBJ2-2, with TRBD1 matching over 10 bases. Germline V gene lookup returns CDR1 LGHNT and CDR2 FRNRAP. The J segment lost 5 bases and the V segment lost 0 bases, leaving 9 bases of the junction unmatched. The CDR3 sequence is 18 residues long. CDR3 amino acids: CASGLVLGTGDKTGELFF. DNA for the CDR3: TGTGCTAGTGGTTTGGTACTAGGGACAGGGGATAAAACCGGGGAGCTGTTTTTT.

CDR3: CASSSRTGPEAFF. The CDR3 DNA is TGCGCCAGCAGCTCACGGACAGGGCCCGAAGCTTTCTTT. The chain joins TRBV5-1 to TRBJ1-1; 8 nucleotides align to TRBD1. The CDR3 sequence is 13 residues long. Unmatched junction bases numbered 6, after V lost 3 bases and J lost 8 bases. Germline assignment: CDR1 SGHRS and CDR2 YFSETQ.

The gene calls are TRBV7-9 and TRBJ2-1; 9 bases are a match to TRBD1. Germline V gene data show CDR1 as SEHNR and CDR2 as FQNEAQ (reference sequence). J gave up 2 bases and V 0 bases, and 11 bases lay outside the gene matches. The CDR3 is made up of 19 amino acids. The CDR3 nucleotides are TGTGCCAGCAGCTTAGCAGGGACAGGGTATCAAGTCCCCTACAATGAGCAGTTCTTC. Its protein is CASSLAGTGYQVPYNEQFF.